This TCR beta chain was sequenced in a study of T cell responses to AZD1222 COVID-19 vaccine (dated by TCRdb to the early 2020s). Broadly, across the study: Because spike-specific TCR depth and breadth did not differ between the two schedules, AZD1222 recipients who got a second dose at roughly 4 weeks were pooled with those who got a second dose at roughly 12 weeks. A total of 233 trial participants underwent TCR sequencing, of whom about 200 had received two doses of AZD1222 and about 25 had received two doses of the MenACWY control vaccine. Enrollment into the trials was organized by age into subgroups of 18-55, 56-69 and 70-plus years, and those subgroups contained about 150, 27 and 61 TCR-sequenced participants, respectively. What the study reported, not specific to this receptor: In the small 56-69-year group, the increase in depth fell short of significance, most likely because of low power. The vaccine-associated CD4 TCRs covered the entire spike protein, and the dominant responses fell in regions 160-218 and 743-854. Because no samples from the day 14 peak response were available, repertoires could be characterized only after the peak T cell response. Participants were mostly white British and included more females than males, and it was suggested by the authors that clonal diversity may have been underestimated. Nearly half of unique spike-specific TCRs reportedly recognized epitopes outside regions mutated in the B.1.351 and B.1.1.7 variants. Conclusions about previously exposed vaccinees were limited because only six or seven AZD1222 recipients were SARS-CoV-2 seropositive at baseline. After two AZD1222 doses, both the breadth and the depth of spike-specific TCRs were significantly higher than at day 0 and than in MenACWY recipients.

The CDR3 measures 16 amino acids from cysteine to phenylalanine. Only the CDR3 DNA is retained, 48 bases long and in frame from the first base. Germline trimming amounts to 4 bases on V and 2 bases on J, with 10 as the count of junction bases outside the gene matches. Via the germline V gene, CDR1 is LGHNA and CDR2 YSLEER. The sample's time point label is to be understood as: baseline before first vaccination. The vaccinee samples were drawn from two UK trials, COV001 and COV002, one of which was a single-blind randomized controlled phase 2/3 trial testing AZD1222 (ChAdOx1 nCoV-19) in healthy adults. For TCRbeta chain sequencing, PBMC samples from trial participants were taken at day 0 and at day 28 after the second dose. The CDR3 regions of human TCRbeta chains were analyzed by immunosequencing. The original pipeline was this. TCRs in the repertoires were compared against a reference library of SARS-CoV-2-specific TCRs that had been generated with the MIRA antigen-specificity platform. Breadth was defined as the fraction of unique TCRs that were SARS-CoV-2-associated, and depth was defined as the fraction of total T cells that were SARS-CoV-2-associated. Using the MIRA data, each spike-specific TCR was assigned both to the spike region to which the TCR was reactive and to a CD4 or CD8 class. Log10-transformed breadth and depth values were compared by one-way ANOVA with Sidak's multiple comparisons tests. TCRdb took this table from immuneACCESS and kept in-frame rearrangements with V and J called. Such tables lack part of the clones; where checked against another copy, unresolved V genes explain under half of the gap, and the rest is unexplained. The V and J calls and clone size come from that table; D and trimming were worked out from the DNA. This sample comprises about 150,000 clones, 89% of them detected only once. Together, the top ten hold around 5% of the sample.

On this clone: Its antigen is still unknown. The sample holds no much larger clone one base away, and base qualities are not on file.

Specimen: peripheral blood, collected on day 0 of AZD1222 vaccination. The chain joins TRBV4-3 to TRBJ1-2; 7 nucleotides in the junction match TRBD1. This sequence originates from an adult in good health. Here the CDR3 is given as CASSPSRGRRNYGYTF. The bases read TGCGCCAGCAGCCCGAGTAGGGGGCGAAGGAACTATGGCTACACCTTC.